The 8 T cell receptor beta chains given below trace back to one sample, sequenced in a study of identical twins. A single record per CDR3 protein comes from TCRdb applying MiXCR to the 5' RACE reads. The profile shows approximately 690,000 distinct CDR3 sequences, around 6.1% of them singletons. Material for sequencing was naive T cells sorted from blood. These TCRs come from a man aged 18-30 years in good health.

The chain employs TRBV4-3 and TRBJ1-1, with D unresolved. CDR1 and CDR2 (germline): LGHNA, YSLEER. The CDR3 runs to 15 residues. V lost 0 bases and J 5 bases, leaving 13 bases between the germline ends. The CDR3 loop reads CASSQDLEERTEAFF. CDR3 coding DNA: TGCGCCAGCAGCCAAGATCTAGAGGAACGTACTGAAGCTTTCTTT.

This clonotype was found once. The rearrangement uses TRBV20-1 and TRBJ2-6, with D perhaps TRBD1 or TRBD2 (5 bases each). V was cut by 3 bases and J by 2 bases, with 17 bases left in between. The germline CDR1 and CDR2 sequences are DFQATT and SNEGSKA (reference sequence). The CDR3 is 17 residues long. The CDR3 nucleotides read TGCAGTGCTAGTAGTCTCAGGGAGTGGGCTGGGGCCAACGTCCTGACTTTC. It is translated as CSASSLREWAGANVLTF.

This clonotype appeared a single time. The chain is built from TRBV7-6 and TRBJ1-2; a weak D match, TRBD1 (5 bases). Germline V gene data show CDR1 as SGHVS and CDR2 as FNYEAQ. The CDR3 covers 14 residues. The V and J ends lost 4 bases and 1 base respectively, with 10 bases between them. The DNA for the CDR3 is TGTGCCAGCAGCTCCCGGGGCGGTAACTATGGCTACACCTTC. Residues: CASSSRGGNYGYTF.

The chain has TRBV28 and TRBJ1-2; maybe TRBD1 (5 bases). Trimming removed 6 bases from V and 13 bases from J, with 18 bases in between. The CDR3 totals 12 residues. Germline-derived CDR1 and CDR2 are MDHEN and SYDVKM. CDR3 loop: CASSGTFRSSTF. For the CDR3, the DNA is TGTGCCAGCAGCGGGACGTTTAGAAGTTCCACCTTC.

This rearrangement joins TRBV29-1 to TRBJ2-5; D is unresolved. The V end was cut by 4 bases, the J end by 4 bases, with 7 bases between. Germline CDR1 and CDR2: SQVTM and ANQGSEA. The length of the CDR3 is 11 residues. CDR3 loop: CSVGSSETQYF. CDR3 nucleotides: TGCAGCGTTGGGTCCTCAGAGACCCAGTACTTC.

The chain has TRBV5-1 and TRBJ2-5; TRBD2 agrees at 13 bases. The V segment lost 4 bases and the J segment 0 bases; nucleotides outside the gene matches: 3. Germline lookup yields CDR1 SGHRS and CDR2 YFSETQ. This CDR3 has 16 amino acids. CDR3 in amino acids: CASSQTSGRNQETQYF. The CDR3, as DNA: TGCGCCAGCAGCCAGACTAGCGGGAGGAACCAAGAGACCCAGTACTTC.

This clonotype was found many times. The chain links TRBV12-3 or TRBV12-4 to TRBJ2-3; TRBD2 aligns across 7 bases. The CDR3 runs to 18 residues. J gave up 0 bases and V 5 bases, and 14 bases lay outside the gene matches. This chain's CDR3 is CASSPRTRVPYSTDTQYF. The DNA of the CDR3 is TGTGCCAGCAGTCCCAGGACTAGAGTGCCTTATAGCACAGATACGCAGTATTTT.

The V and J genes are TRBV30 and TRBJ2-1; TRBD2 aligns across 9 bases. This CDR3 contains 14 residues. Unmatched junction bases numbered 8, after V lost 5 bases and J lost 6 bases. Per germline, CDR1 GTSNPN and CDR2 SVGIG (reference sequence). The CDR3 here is CAWFGGRAPNEQFF. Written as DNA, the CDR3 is TGTGCCTGGTTCGGCGGGAGGGCCCCCAATGAGCAGTTCTTC.